A selection of T cell receptor beta chains follows, all from one sample in a study of cytomegalovirus exposure and HLA in healthy donors. TCRdb keeps only in-frame clones here, not all; method: immunoSEQ multiplex PCR. The sample consists of roughly 120,000 clones, about 82% of them appearing once. Material: PBMCs. These receptors were obtained from a man younger than 30 in good health and CMV-seronegative. Each CDR3 is given with its conserved first and last residue. The D gene is left open where the match is weak. A row's size may be missing; if present it is once, few, many or a size class.

clone_size | d_call | j_call | v_call | cdr3_aa | cdr3_nt
NA | NA | TRBJ2-7 | TRBV7-2 | CASSLGRGGSYEQYF | TGTGCCAGCAGCTTAGGCAGGGGAGGGTCCTACGAGCAGTACTTC
NA | TRBD2 | TRBJ2-1 | TRBV7-9 | CASSLGSGRENEQFF | TGTGCCAGCAGCTTGGGGTCGGGGCGGGAGAATGAGCAGTTCTTC
NA | NA | TRBJ1-4 | TRBV7-9 | CASSFPLNEKLFF | TGTGCCAGCAGCTTCCCGCTAAATGAAAAACTGTTTTTT
NA | NA | TRBJ2-2 | TRBV6-6 | CASSYKVGETGELFF | TGTGCCAGCAGTTACAAAGTAGGAGAAACCGGGGAGCTGTTTTTT
NA | TRBD1 | TRBJ2-7 | TRBV6-6 | CASSPRQGYYEQYF | TGTGCCAGCAGTCCCCGACAGGGTTACTACGAGCAGTACTTC
NA | NA | TRBJ2-7 | TRBV25-1 | CASSGPAPSYEQYF | TGTGCCAGCAGTGGCCCAGCGCCCTCCTACGAGCAGTACTTC
NA | NA | TRBJ1-1 | TRBV6-5 | CASSFAGQNTEAFF | TGTGCCAGCAGTTTTGCGGGCCAAAACACTGAAGCTTTCTTT
NA | TRBD1 | TRBJ1-2 | TRBV30 | CACPTGGTGINYGYTF | TGTGCCTGCCCGACAGGAGGGACAGGGATTAACTATGGCTACACCTTC
NA | TRBD1 | TRBJ1-2 | TRBV2 | CAGGRDREGYGYTF | TGTGCCGGAGGTCGGGACAGGGAAGGCTATGGCTACACCTTC
NA | NA | TRBJ1-2 | TRBV5-4 | CASSGALGGPYGYTF | TGTGCCAGCAGCGGGGCTTTAGGTGGGCCTTATGGCTACACCTTC
NA | NA | TRBJ1-5 | TRBV7-6 | CASSGPLGEGQPQHF | TGTGCCAGCAGCGGCCCCCTGGGAGAGGGTCAGCCCCAGCATTTT
NA | NA | TRBJ1-3 | TRBV14 | CASSQPPVWDSVGAGNTIYF | TGTGCCAGCAGCCAACCCCCAGTGTGGGACTCGGTAGGCGCTGGAAACACCATATATTTT
NA | TRBD2 | TRBJ2-1 | TRBV6-4 | CASSDRLAGAREQFF | TGTGCCAGCAGTGACCGGCTAGCGGGAGCTCGGGAGCAGTTCTTC
NA | NA | TRBJ2-5 | TRBV27 | CASSGRSVAGQETQYF | TGTGCCAGCAGTGGCCGGTCGGTGGCGGGGCAAGAGACCCAGTACTTC
once | TRBD1 | TRBJ1-1 | TRBV5-4 | CASSLDRGNTEAFF | TGTGCCAGCAGCTTGGACAGGGGGAACACTGAAGCTTTCTTT
once | NA | TRBJ1-1 | TRBV6-5 | CASSADSLLNTEAFF | TGTGCCAGCAGCGCCGACAGCCTCCTGAACACTGAAGCTTTCTTT
NA | TRBD2 | TRBJ2-1 | TRBV7-6 | CASSLEIGTSGYNEQFF | TGTGCCAGCAGCTTAGAGATTGGAACTAGCGGGTACAATGAGCAGTTCTTC
NA | TRBD1 | TRBJ2-1 | TRBV27 | CASSPGQGRTYNEQFF | TGTGCCAGCAGTCCAGGACAGGGGCGTACCTACAATGAGCAGTTCTTC
NA | NA | TRBJ1-2 | TRBV7-9 | CASSNPDRANYGYTF | TGTGCCAGCAGCAACCCGGACAGAGCTAACTATGGCTACACCTTC
few | NA | TRBJ2-1 | TRBV5-1 | CASSPDGGQTYNEQFF | TGCGCCAGCAGCCCCGACGGGGGGCAAACCTACAATGAGCAGTTCTTC
NA | NA | TRBJ1-1 | TRBV6-5 | CASTTGGNTEAFF | TGTGCCAGCACCACGGGGGGGAACACTGAAGCTTTCTTT
few | NA | TRBJ1-5 | TRBV27 | CASSLIFPSNQPQHF | TGTGCCAGCAGTTTAATTTTCCCGAGCAATCAGCCCCAGCATTTT
NA | TRBD1 | TRBJ1-2 | TRBV7-6 | CASSGGTGGGYTF | TGTGCCAGCAGCGGGGGGACAGGGGGCGGCTACACCTTC
NA | NA | TRBJ2-7 | TRBV9 | CASSVGDNYEQYF | TGTGCCAGCAGCGTAGGAGACAACTACGAGCAGTACTTC
NA | TRBD2 | TRBJ2-5 | TRBV2 | CASSVAGGPPRTQYF | TGTGCCAGCAGTGTAGCGGGAGGCCCACCGCGGACCCAGTACTTC
NA | NA | TRBJ1-3 | TRBV2 | CASGWHATKDGGNTIYF | TGTGCCAGCGGATGGCACGCGACAAAAGATGGAGGAAACACCATATATTTT
NA | NA | TRBJ2-1 | TRBV13 | CASSPSRGSYNEQFF | TGTGCCAGCAGCCCAAGCAGGGGCTCCTACAATGAGCAGTTCTTC
few | NA | TRBJ1-1 | TRBV12-5 | CASGFLGGGAQVTEAFF | TGTGCTAGTGGTTTCCTAGGAGGGGGGGCCCAGGTCACTGAAGCTTTCTTT
NA | NA | TRBJ1-2 | TRBV27 | CASTSGVRGGYTF | TGTGCCAGCACCTCGGGGGTGCGGGGTGGCTACACCTTC
NA | TRBD2 | TRBJ2-3 | TRBV5-1 | CASSLPGGPGDTQYF | TGCGCCAGCAGCTTACCGGGGGGGCCTGGAGATACGCAGTATTTT
few | TRBD1 | TRBJ1-1 | TRBV11-2 | CASSDRVGWTEAFF | TGTGCCAGCAGCGACAGGGTTGGTTGGACTGAAGCTTTCTTT
NA | TRBD1 | TRBJ2-7 | TRBV5-1 | CASSSTGAYEQYF | TGCGCCAGCAGCTCGACAGGGGCCTACGAGCAGTACTTC
once | NA | TRBJ2-7 | TRBV5-5 | CASSYDSEQYF | TGTGCCAGCAGCTACGACAGCGAGCAGTACTTC
NA | NA | TRBJ1-5 | TRBV27 | CASSSRDKNQPQHF | TGTGCCAGCAGTTCCCGGGACAAAAATCAGCCCCAGCATTTT
NA | TRBD1 | TRBJ2-3 | TRBV6-5 | CASRAEQGSAQYF | TGTGCCAGCAGAGCCGAACAGGGGTCTGCGCAGTATTTT
few | NA | TRBJ2-7 | TRBV5-6 | CASSPGGVAAGLEQYF | TGTGCCAGCAGCCCCGGCGGGGTAGCGGCGGGCCTGGAGCAGTACTTC
NA | NA | TRBJ1-1 | TRBV4-1 | CASSQDRDAFF | TGCGCCAGCAGCCAAGACAGGGATGCTTTCTTT
NA | NA | TRBJ1-1 | TRBV11-2 | CASSLVRTEAFF | TGTGCCAGCAGCCTAGTAAGGACAGAAGCTTTCTTT
NA | NA | TRBJ1-5 | TRBV21-1 | CASSKAWDRGQPQHF | TGTGCCAGCAGCAAAGCGTGGGACAGGGGTCAGCCCCAGCATTTT
NA | TRBD2 | TRBJ2-1 | TRBV5-6 | CASSSGTSGGYYNEQFF | TGTGCCAGCAGTTCCGGGACTAGCGGGGGGTATTACAATGAGCAGTTCTTC
NA | TRBD1 | TRBJ2-3 | TRBV6-5 | CASSSGTAGDTQYF | TGTGCCAGCAGTTCCGGGACAGCCGGGGATACGCAGTATTTT
NA | NA | TRBJ1-1 | TRBV28 | CASFRQVNTEAFF | TGTGCCAGCTTCCGACAGGTGAACACTGAAGCTTTCTTT
NA | NA | TRBJ2-2 | TRBV14 | CASSHFSGGTNTGELFF | TGTGCCAGCAGCCATTTTTCGGGGGGCACCAACACCGGGGAGCTGTTTTTT
NA | TRBD1 | TRBJ2-7 | TRBV7-9 | CASSASEGAEYF | TGTGCCAGCAGCGCCTCCGAGGGGGCGGAGTACTTC
once | NA | TRBJ1-1 | TRBV29-1 | CSVESQGSTEAFF | TGCAGCGTTGAAAGCCAGGGGTCCACTGAAGCTTTCTTT
NA | TRBD2 | TRBJ2-3 | TRBV10-3 | CAISEILAGGTDTQYF | TGTGCCATCAGTGAAATACTAGCGGGGGGCACAGATACGCAGTATTTT
NA | TRBD1 | TRBJ1-2 | TRBV13 | CASSLGGQYGYTF | TGTGCCAGCAGCTTAGGGGGACAGTATGGCTACACCTTC
once | TRBD1 | TRBJ2-3 | TRBV14 | CASSRGTGGYTQYF | TGTGCCAGCAGCCGCGGGACAGGGGGATATACGCAGTATTTT
NA | NA | TRBJ1-5 | TRBV2 | CASSEGGPPGPQHF | TGTGCCAGCAGTGAAGGAGGGCCCCCAGGGCCCCAGCATTTT
NA | TRBD2 | TRBJ2-1 | TRBV5-1 | CASSLLAGGYNEQFF | TGCGCCAGCAGCTTACTAGCGGGAGGGTACAATGAGCAGTTCTTC
NA | NA | TRBJ1-6 | TRBV12-5 | CASGTETLGSSYNSPLHF | TGTGCTAGTGGTACCGAGACTTTAGGGAGCTCCTATAATTCACCCCTCCACTTT
NA | NA | TRBJ1-3 | TRBV13 | CASSLNRASGNTIYF | TGTGCCAGCAGCTTGAACAGGGCTTCTGGAAACACCATATATTTT
NA | TRBD2 | TRBJ2-3 | TRBV19 | CASSMPSGKLTDTQYF | TGTGCCAGTAGTATGCCCAGCGGGAAGCTTACAGATACGCAGTATTTT
few | NA | TRBJ2-1 | TRBV7-2 | CASSLFVEYEQFF | TGTGCCAGCAGCTTATTCGTTGAGTATGAGCAGTTCTTC
NA | TRBD1 | TRBJ2-2 | TRBV10-3 | CAITPGQVNTGELFF | TGTGCCATCACCCCGGGACAGGTGAACACCGGGGAGCTGTTTTTT
NA | NA | TRBJ2-1 | TRBV7-9 | CASSSPGAVTYNEQFF | TGTGCCAGCAGCTCCCCTGGGGCGGTTACCTACAATGAGCAGTTCTTC
NA | NA | TRBJ1-1 | TRBV5-4 | CASSTFGRGFMNTEAFF | TGTGCCAGCAGCACCTTCGGTAGGGGATTCATGAACACTGAAGCTTTCTTT
NA | TRBD2 | TRBJ2-3 | TRBV9 | CASSVDPGGSTDTQYF | TGTGCCAGCAGCGTAGATCCGGGGGGGAGCACAGATACGCAGTATTTT
few | TRBD1 | TRBJ2-2 | TRBV7-6 | CASSLEHRGIVTGELFF | TGTGCCAGCAGCTTAGAGCACAGGGGCATTGTCACCGGGGAGCTGTTTTTT
once | NA | TRBJ2-3 | TRBV25-1 | CASMGRFTDTQYF | TGTGCCAGCATGGGGAGATTCACAGATACGCAGTATTTT